This T cell receptor beta chain emerged from a study of CD8 T cells in ankylosing spondylitis. Many counts were recorded for this clonotype. The antigen is not known. Quantitative molecular-barcoded 5'-RACE generated the TCR beta libraries. TCRdb re-called the 5' RACE reads with MiXCR, one entry per CDR3 protein. The table records fewer than 550,000 distinct CDR3 sequences, approximately 5.3% of them present only once. The CDR3 extends over 13 amino acids. V lost 4 bases, J lost 8 bases, and 12 bases lay in between. Germline values: CDR1 SGHKS, CDR2 YYEKEE (reference sequence). Study-wide results and caveats: Some of the motif variants had earlier been found in reactive arthritis patients' fluid and blood. Enrichment of disease-linked clones was reportedly significant in matched ankylosing spondylitis synovial fluid. Peripheral blood samples showed relatively rare disease-linked clones, and these clones were CD8+. It appeared that ankylosing spondylitis blood was characterized by a TCR beta motif of under ten highly homologous variants.

The specimen sequenced was blood, either unsorted or a sorted T cell fraction (not recorded which). The gene calls are TRBV5-5 and TRBJ1-4; D unresolved. The clonotype comes from a male donor with ankylosing spondylitis. The CDR3 reads CASSLVTPEKLFF. The CDR3 DNA follows: TGTGCCAGCAGCCTCGTTACCCCAGAAAAACTGTTTTTT.